A few counts support the clone carrying this T cell receptor beta chain. A second about 7 to 11 cycle PCR used barcoded and J-beta primers. Each cDNA molecule carried a tag from a template-switch adaptor that contained 12 random nucleotides. One entry per CDR3 protein, called by TCRdb with MiXCR from the 5' RACE reads. The sample comprises some 760,000 distinct CDR3 sequences, 20% to 30% of which are singletons, and roughly 3.5% rests with the top ten. The sample originates from a study of blood T cells in healthy people across ages. These sequences were also reported in another study, on T cells of mothers and their children.

The TCR sequence derives from a boy between 5 and 17 years old in good health. Sequenced: blood.

The CDR3 nucleotides are TGTGCCAGCAGCCAAGATATCGTGTATAGCAATCAGCCCCAGCATTTT. Amino acid sequence: CASSQDIVYSNQPQHF. The chain recombines TRBV3-2 with TRBJ1-5. TRBV3-2 is a known pseudogene. The CDR3 consists of 16 residues.